A single sample is the source of the 12 T cell receptor beta chains below, sequenced in a study of cytomegalovirus exposure and HLA in healthy donors. Primers included in the PCR were 60 Vbeta and 13 Jbeta primers. Libraries were prepared by immunoSEQ multiplex PCR; TCRdb keeps only in-frame clonotypes and omits some of them. The sample carries about 150,000 clones, roughly 10% recorded once. Sequenced: PBMCs. These receptors originate from a middle-aged man in good health and CMV-seronegative.

The table lists this clone with a few counts. The chain has TRBV5-1 and TRBJ1-1; D may be TRBD1 (6 bases). CDR1 is SGHRS and CDR2 is YFSETQ in the germline V gene. Trimming left V 4 bases short and J 1 base short, with 20 bases between. The CDR3 covers 17 residues. The CDR3 loop reads CASSMSRDTPQNTEAFF. CDR3 bases: TGCGCCAGCAGCATGTCCCGGGACACCCCGCAGAACACTGAAGCTTTCTTT.

The J gene is TRBJ2-5, the V gene TRBV7-9; D perhaps matches TRBD2 (7 bases). Gene TRBJ2-7 matches the end of the DNA better, so the J call may be wrong. CDR1 and CDR2 from the germline V gene are SEHNR and FQNEAQ (reference sequence). This CDR3 has 14 amino acids. The CDR3 DNA is TGTGCCAGCGGCACACGAGGGGGGGTTGGCGAGCAGTACTTC. Protein: CASGTRGGVGEQYF.

The rearrangement uses TRBV28 and TRBJ1-5; the match to TRBD1 covers 7 bases. This CDR3 contains 18 residues. Germline V gene lookup returns CDR1 MDHEN and CDR2 SYDVKM. V dropped 3 bases and J dropped 2; count of bases not matched to a gene: 13. CDR3 bases: TGTGCCAGCAGTTTCGATACCTGGTACGACAGGGGCAATCAGCCCCAGCATTTT. It specifies CASSFDTWYDRGNQPQHF.

This clone came up a few times. The chain links TRBV19 to TRBJ2-4, with TRBD2 matching 9 bases. The CDR3 contains 15 residues. Germline V gene lookup returns CDR1 LNHDA and CDR2 SQIVND (reference sequence). V was clipped by 5 bases and J by 8 bases; unmatched bases: 10. For the CDR3, the DNA is TGTGCCAGTAGTCCGACTAGCGGTGGGCTAGACATTCAGTACTTC. Residues: CASSPTSGGLDIQYF.

The V and J genes are TRBV19 and TRBJ2-7; TRBD1 agrees at 9 bases. This CDR3 has 15 amino acids. V was clipped by 5 bases and J by 4 bases; unmatched bases: 9. Germline V CDR1 and CDR2: LNHDA, SQIVND (reference sequence). The CDR3 DNA follows: TGTGCCAGTAGTCCGTATTGGACAGGGGCGTACGAGCAGTACTTC. This sequence encodes CASSPYWTGAYEQYF.

This clone turned up a few times. The CDR3: CASSSQGAPHSAQHF. DNA of the CDR3: TGTGCCAGCAGTTCCCAGGGGGCCCCCCATTCGGCCCAGCATTTT. This rearrangement joins TRBV27 to TRBJ1-5, with 8 positions matching TRBD1. Trimming at V came to 4 bases and at J to 11 bases, leaving 13 bases not matched to a gene. Germline V gene sequence: CDR1 MNHEY, CDR2 SMNVEV (reference sequence). This CDR3 is 15 amino acids long.

The V gene is TRBV28, the J gene TRBJ2-7; 8 bases are a match to TRBD2. Germline V lookup: CDR1 MDHEN, CDR2 SYDVKM. Trimming took 5 bases from V and 5 from J; bases not matched to a gene: 11. This CDR3 region has 15 residues. The CDR3 bases are TGTGCCAGCAGTCTCTCTCCGGGACTAGTCGACGAGCAGTACTTC. It specifies CASSLSPGLVDEQYF.

This clone was counted a few times. The chain links TRBV6-1 to TRBJ1-3; D not resolved. Trimming left V 8 bases short and J 0 bases short, with 14 bases between. The germline V gene encodes CDR1 MNHNS and CDR2 SASEGT. This CDR3 is built from 15 residues. CDR3 nucleotide sequence: TGTGCCAGCTCGGAGCAGCCCGGCTCTGGAAACACCATATATTTT. This codes for CASSEQPGSGNTIYF.

DNA for the CDR3: TGTGCCAGCAGCGAGAGCCCTGGACAGTACGAGCAGTACTTC. This translates into CASSESPGQYEQYF. The chain links TRBV2 to TRBJ2-7; the D gene is possibly TRBD1 (6 bases). V shed 6 bases and J shed 4 bases, with 16 bases lying between them. The CDR3 spans 14 residues. Germline CDR1 and CDR2: SNHLY and FYNNEI.

The CDR3 protein is CASSRGHTSTDTQYF. The CDR3, as DNA: TGTGCCAGCAGTCGAGGTCACACTAGCACAGATACGCAGTATTTT. The chain is built from TRBV2 and TRBJ2-3, with D hard to call. Between the trimmed V and J ends, which lost 5 bases and 0 bases, there was a span of 12 bases. This CDR3 is built from 15 residues. Germline CDR1 and CDR2: SNHLY and FYNNEI.

The chain employs TRBV5-4 and TRBJ1-2; TRBD1 aligns across 9 bases. Germline assignment: CDR1 SGHNT and CDR2 YYREEE (reference sequence). The CDR3 contains 15 residues. Trimming removed 0 bases from V and 4 bases from J; junction bases left unmatched: 4. CDR3 sequence reads: CASSLGSTGGYGYTF. For the CDR3, the DNA is TGTGCCAGCAGCTTGGGGTCGACAGGGGGCTATGGCTACACCTTC.

The sample holds a few counts of this clone. V gene TRBV10-1 combines with J gene TRBJ2-5, with 9 bases fitting TRBD2. Unmatched junction bases numbered 11, after V lost 4 bases and J lost 5 bases. CDR3 size: 16 residues. Per germline, CDR1 WNHNN and CDR2 SYGVQD (reference sequence). The CDR3 is CASSAGAGGARETQYF. For the CDR3, the DNA is TGCGCCAGCAGTGCAGGAGCGGGAGGTGCCCGGGAGACCCAGTACTTC.